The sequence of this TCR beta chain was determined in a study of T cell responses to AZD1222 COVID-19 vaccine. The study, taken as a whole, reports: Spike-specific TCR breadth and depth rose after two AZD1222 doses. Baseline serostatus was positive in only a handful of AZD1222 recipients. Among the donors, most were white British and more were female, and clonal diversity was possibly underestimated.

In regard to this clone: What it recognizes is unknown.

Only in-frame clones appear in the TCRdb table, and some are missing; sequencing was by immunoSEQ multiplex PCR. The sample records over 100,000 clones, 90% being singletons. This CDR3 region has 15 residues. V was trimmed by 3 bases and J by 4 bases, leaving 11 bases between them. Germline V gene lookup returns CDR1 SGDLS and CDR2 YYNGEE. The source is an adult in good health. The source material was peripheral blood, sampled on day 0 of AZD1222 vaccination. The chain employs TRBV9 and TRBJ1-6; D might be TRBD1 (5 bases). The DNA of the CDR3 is TGTGCCAGCAGCGGAGGGGATACATATAATTCACCCCTCCACTTT. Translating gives CASSGGDTYNSPLHF.